This T cell receptor beta chain originates from a study of molecular identifiers for immune sequencing clone quantification. TCRdb analysed the PCR reads with MiXCR anew, one entry per CDR3 protein. The sample comprises 400,000 to 600,000 distinct CDR3 sequences, around 23% of which are singletons, and 0.76% rests with the top ten. Sequencing input: naive CD8+ T cells from blood, with Jurkat cell RNA spiked in. Subset indicated: FACS-sorted CD8+CD4-CCR7+CD45RA+ naive T cells. This TCR was sampled from a human donor in good health. Some libraries in this study had Jurkat cell RNA spiked in.

CDR3 amino acids: CASSIRRTYEQYF. CDR3 coding DNA: TGTGCCAGTAGTATCCGAAGAACCTACGAGCAGTACTTC. The chain employs TRBV19 and TRBJ2-7; D gene uncertain. Trimming took off 3 bases at V and 2 bases at J, with 8 bases between the two ends. CDR3 length: 13 residues. CDR1 and CDR2 from the germline V gene are LNHDA and SQIVND (reference sequence).